This TCR beta chain was identified in a study of blood T cells in healthy people across ages. Germline CDR1 and CDR2: GTSNPN and SVGIG (reference sequence). CDR3 length: 14 residues. V was cut by 0 bases and J by 10 bases, with 17 bases left in between. No fewer than 5 micrograms of total RNA were isolated from every sample. Next came a second PCR, run for about 7 to 11 cycles, which used a sample-barcoded 5' primer along with a J-beta primer mix. Sequencing recovered at least 3 million CDR3-containing paired-end reads from each sample. TCRdb ran MiXCR on the 5' RACE reads and lists one entry per CDR3 protein. The table has about 1.4 million distinct CDR3 sequences, 59% seen once.

The chain combines TRBV30 with TRBJ2-3; TRBD1 is a possible D gene (5 bases). This sequence was found in a man in his late teens or twenties in good health. The sequenced material came from blood. The CDR3 bases are TGTGCCTGGAGTGTACTTAACGCAGGGCAGGCGCAGTATTTT. Translated: CAWSVLNAGQAQYF.